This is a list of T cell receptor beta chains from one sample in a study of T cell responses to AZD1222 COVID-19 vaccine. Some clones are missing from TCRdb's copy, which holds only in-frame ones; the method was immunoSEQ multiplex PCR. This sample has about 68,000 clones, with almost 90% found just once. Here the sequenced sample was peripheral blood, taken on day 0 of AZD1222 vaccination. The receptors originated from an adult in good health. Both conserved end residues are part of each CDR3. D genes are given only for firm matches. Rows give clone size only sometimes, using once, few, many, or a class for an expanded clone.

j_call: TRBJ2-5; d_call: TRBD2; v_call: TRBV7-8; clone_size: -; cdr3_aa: CASSFTSGQETQYF; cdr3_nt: TGTGCCAGCAGCTTTACTAGCGGACAAGAGACCCAGTACTTC
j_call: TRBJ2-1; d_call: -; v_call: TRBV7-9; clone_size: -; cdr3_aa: CASSLGRLLTVSYNEQFF; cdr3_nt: TGTGCCAGCAGCTTGGGCCGCCTTTTAACAGTTTCCTACAATGAGCAGTTCTTC
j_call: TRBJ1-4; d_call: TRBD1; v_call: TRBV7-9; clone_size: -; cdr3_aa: CASSPVWTGSDEKLFF; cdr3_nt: TGTGCCAGCAGCCCCGTGTGGACAGGGTCGGATGAAAAACTGTTTTTT
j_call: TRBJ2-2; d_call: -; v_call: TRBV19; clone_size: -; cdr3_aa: CASSLYPGQLTGELFF; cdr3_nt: TGTGCCAGTAGTCTGTATCCCGGACAGCTCACCGGGGAGCTGTTTTTT
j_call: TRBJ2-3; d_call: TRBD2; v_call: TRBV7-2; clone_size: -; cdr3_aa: CASSLGASGGRTDTQYF; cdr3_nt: TGTGCCAGCAGCTTGGGCGCTAGCGGGGGAAGGACAGATACGCAGTATTTT
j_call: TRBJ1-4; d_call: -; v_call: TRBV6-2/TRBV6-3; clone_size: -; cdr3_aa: CASSYMGRPNEKLFF; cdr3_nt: TGTGCCAGCAGTTACATGGGGAGACCTAATGAAAAACTGTTTTTT
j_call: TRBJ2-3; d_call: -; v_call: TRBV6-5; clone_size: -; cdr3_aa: CASSLDKRTDTQYF; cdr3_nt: TGTGCCAGCAGCCTGGACAAACGCACAGATACGCAGTATTTT
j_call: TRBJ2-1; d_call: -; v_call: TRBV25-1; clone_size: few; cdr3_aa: CASSEGRLYNEQFF; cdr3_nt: TGTGCCAGCAGTGAAGGGCGCCTTTACAATGAGCAGTTCTTC
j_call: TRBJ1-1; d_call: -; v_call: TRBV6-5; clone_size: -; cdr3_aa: CASSKGLGGGTEAFF; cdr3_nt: TGTGCCAGCAGTAAGGGGTTGGGTGGGGGCACTGAAGCTTTCTTT
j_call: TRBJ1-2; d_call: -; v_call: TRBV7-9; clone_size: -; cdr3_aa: CASRPRTDNYGYTF; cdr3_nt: TGTGCCAGCAGACCTCGGACTGATAACTATGGCTACACCTTC
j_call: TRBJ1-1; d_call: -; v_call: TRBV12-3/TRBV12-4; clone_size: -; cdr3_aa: CASSLDGVTEAFF; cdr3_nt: TGTGCCAGCAGTCTTGACGGGGTTACTGAAGCTTTCTTT
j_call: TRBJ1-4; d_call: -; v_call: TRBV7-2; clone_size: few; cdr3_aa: CASSLGQLQTNEKLFF; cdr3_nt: TGTGCCAGCAGCCTAGGACAGCTACAAACTAATGAAAAACTGTTTTTT
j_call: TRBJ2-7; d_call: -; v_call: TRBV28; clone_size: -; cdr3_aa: CASSLMGPGANEQYF; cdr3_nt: TGTGCCAGCAGTTTGATGGGACCAGGGGCGAACGAGCAGTACTTC
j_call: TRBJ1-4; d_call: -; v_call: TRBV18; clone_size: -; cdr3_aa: CASSLSNREKLFF; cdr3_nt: TGTGCCAGCTCACTTTCGAACAGAGAAAAACTGTTTTTT
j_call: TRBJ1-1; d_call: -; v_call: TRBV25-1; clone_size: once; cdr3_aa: CASSEFDADTEAFF; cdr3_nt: TGTGCCAGCAGTGAATTCGACGCTGACACTGAAGCTTTCTTT
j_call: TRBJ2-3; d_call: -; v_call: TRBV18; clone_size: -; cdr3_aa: CASSPGLTDTQYF; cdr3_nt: TGTGCCAGCTCACCAGGACTGACAGATACGCAGTATTTT
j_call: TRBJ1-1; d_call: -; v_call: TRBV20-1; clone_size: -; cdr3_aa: CSVPGNTEAFF; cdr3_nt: TGCAGTGTTCCAGGGAACACTGAAGCTTTCTTT
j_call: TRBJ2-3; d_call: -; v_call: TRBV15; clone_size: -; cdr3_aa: CATSRELADTQYF; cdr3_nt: TGTGCCACCAGCAGAGAGTTGGCAGATACGCAGTATTTT
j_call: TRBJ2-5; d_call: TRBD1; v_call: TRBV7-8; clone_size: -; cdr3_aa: CASSLLRGTGIQTQYF; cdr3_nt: TGTGCCAGCAGCCTCCTCCGGGGGACAGGGATACAGACCCAGTACTTC
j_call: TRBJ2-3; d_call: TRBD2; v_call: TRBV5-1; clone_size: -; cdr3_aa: CASSRPGLADTDTQYF; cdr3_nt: TGCGCCAGCAGCCGCCCTGGACTAGCGGACACAGATACGCAGTATTTT
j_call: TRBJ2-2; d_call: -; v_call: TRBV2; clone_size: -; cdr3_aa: CASSKEGGTGELFF; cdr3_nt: TGTGCCAGCAGTAAGGAGGGCGGTACCGGGGAGCTGTTTTTT
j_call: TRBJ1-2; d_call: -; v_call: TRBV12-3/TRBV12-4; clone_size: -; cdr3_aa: CASSQTGFEGYTF; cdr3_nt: TGTGCCAGCAGCCAGACCGGGTTCGAAGGCTACACCTTC
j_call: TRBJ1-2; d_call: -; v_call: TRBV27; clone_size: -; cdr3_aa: CASRGADGYTF; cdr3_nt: TGTGCCAGCAGAGGGGCGGATGGCTACACCTTC
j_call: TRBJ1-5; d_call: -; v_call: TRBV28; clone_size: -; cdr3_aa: CASIAFDGTGGNQPQHF; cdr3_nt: TGTGCCAGCATTGCTTTTGATGGGACTGGGGGCAATCAGCCCCAGCATTTT
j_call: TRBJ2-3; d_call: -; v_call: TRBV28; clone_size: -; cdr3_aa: CASSLSAARDTDTQYF; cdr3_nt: TGTGCCAGCAGTTTGTCTGCGGCCAGAGACACAGATACGCAGTATTTT
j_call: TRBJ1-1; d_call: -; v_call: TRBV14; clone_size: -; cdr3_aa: CASSRAGLMRKNTEAFF; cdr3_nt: TGTGCCAGCAGCCGCGCGGGACTCATGAGGAAGAACACTGAAGCTTTCTTT
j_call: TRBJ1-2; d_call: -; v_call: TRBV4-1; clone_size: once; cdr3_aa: CASSQDRQGMLKDDYTF; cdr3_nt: TGCGCCAGCAGCCAAGATAGGCAGGGTATGCTAAAGGATGACTACACCTTC
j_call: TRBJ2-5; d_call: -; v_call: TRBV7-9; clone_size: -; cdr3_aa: CASSEAREWETQYF; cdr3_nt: TGTGCCAGCAGTGAAGCGCGGGAATGGGAGACCCAGTACTTC
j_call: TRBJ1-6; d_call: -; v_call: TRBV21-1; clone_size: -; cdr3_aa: CASSGYPDRDENSPLHF; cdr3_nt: TGTGCCAGCAGCGGCTATCCGGATAGGGACGAAAATTCACCCCTCCACTTT
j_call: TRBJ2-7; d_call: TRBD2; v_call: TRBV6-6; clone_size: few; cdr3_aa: CASKDTSGAGNEQYF; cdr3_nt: TGTGCCAGCAAGGACACTAGCGGGGCCGGGAACGAGCAGTACTTC
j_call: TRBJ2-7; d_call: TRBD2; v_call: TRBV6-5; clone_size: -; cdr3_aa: CASSHSGRAYEQYF; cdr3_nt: TGTGCCAGCAGTCATAGCGGGAGAGCTTACGAGCAGTACTTC
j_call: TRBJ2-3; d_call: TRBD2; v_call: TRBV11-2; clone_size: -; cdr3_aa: CASSPPGLAGGSDTQYF; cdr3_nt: TGTGCCAGCAGTCCGCCGGGACTAGCGGGAGGGTCAGATACGCAGTATTTT
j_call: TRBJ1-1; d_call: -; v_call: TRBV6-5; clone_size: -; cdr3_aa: CASSYSMRLNTEAFF; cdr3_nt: TGTGCCAGCAGTTACTCGATGCGTCTGAACACTGAAGCTTTCTTT
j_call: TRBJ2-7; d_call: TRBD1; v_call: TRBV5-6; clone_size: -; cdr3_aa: CASFRQGRYEQYF; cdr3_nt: TGTGCCAGCTTTCGACAGGGACGATACGAGCAGTACTTC
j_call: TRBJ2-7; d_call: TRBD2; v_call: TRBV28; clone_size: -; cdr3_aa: CASRPAGGTYEQYF; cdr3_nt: TGTGCCAGCAGACCAGCGGGAGGGACTTACGAGCAGTACTTC
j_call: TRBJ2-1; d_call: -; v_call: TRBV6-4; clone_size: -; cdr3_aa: CASSDSGGGLAVNEQFF; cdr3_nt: TGTGCCAGCAGTGACTCTGGGGGCGGGCTAGCCGTGAATGAGCAGTTCTTC
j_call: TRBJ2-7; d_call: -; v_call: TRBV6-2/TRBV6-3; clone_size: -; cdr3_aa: CASSQIGIVTYEQYF; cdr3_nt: TGTGCCAGCAGTCAAATCGGGATCGTCACCTACGAGCAGTACTTC
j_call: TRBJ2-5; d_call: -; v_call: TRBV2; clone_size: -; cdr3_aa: CASRSSRVAETQYF; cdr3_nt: TGTGCCAGCAGGTCATCCAGGGTAGCGGAGACCCAGTACTTC
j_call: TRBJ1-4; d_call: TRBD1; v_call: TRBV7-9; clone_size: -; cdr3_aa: CASSSPPLRDRGEKLFF; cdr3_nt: TGTGCCAGCAGCTCCCCTCCCCTGAGGGACAGGGGTGAAAAACTGTTTTTT
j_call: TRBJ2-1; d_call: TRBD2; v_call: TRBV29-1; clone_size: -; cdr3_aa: CSVNVPFGASGLSYNEQFF; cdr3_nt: TGCAGCGTCAACGTACCCTTCGGGGCTAGCGGGCTCTCCTACAATGAGCAGTTCTTC
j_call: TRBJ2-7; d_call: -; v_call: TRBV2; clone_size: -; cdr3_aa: CASSLWDTSYEQYF; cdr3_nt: TGTGCCAGCAGTCTCTGGGACACCTCCTACGAGCAGTACTTC
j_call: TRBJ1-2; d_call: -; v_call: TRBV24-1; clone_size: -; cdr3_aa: CATSGGTAMNYGYTF; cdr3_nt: TGTGCCACCAGTGGAGGGACTGCTATGAACTATGGCTACACCTTC
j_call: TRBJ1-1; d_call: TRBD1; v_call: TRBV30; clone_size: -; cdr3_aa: CAWSVPRGNTEAFF; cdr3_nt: TGTGCCTGGAGTGTACCCAGGGGGAATACTGAAGCTTTCTTT
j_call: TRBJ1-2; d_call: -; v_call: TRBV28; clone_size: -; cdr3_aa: CASLKDSGFYNYGYTF; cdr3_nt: TGTGCCAGCCTGAAGGATTCCGGGTTCTATAACTATGGCTACACCTTC
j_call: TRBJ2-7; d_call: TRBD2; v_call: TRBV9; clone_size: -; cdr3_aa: CASSVGGSGKGQYF; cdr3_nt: TGTGCCAGCAGCGTAGGTGGTAGCGGGAAAGGGCAGTACTTC
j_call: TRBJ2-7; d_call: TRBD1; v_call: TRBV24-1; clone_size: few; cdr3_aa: CATSDPQRTGNHEQYF; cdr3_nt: TGTGCCACCAGTGACCCGCAGCGGACAGGGAACCACGAGCAGTACTTC
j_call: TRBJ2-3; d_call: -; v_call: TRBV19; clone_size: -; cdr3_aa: CASSPRVSDTQYF; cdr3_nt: TGTGCCAGTAGTCCCAGGGTATCAGATACGCAGTATTTT
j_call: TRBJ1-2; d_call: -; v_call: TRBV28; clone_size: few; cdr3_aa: CASRSRGGYTF; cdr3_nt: TGTGCCAGCAGATCTAGAGGGGGCTACACCTTC
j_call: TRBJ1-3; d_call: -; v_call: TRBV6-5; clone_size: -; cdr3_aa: CASRNEGPWGNTIYF; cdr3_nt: TGTGCCAGCAGAAACGAGGGACCTTGGGGAAACACCATATATTTT
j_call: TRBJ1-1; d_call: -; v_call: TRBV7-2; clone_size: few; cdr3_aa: CASSLGQNTEAFF; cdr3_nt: TGTGCCAGCAGCTTAGGACAGAACACTGAAGCTTTCTTT
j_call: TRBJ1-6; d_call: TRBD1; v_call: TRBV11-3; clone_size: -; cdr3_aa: CASSPGTGASSPLHF; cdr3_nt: TGTGCCAGCAGCCCAGGGACAGGCGCTTCATCACCCCTCCACTTT
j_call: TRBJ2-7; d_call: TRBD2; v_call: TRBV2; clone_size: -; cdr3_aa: CASSETSGRGREQYF; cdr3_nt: TGTGCCAGCAGTGAAACTAGCGGGAGGGGCCGCGAGCAGTACTTC
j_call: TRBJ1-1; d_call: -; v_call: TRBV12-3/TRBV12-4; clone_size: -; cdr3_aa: CASSLGPNTEAFF; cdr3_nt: TGTGCCAGCAGCTTGGGTCCAAACACTGAAGCTTTCTTT
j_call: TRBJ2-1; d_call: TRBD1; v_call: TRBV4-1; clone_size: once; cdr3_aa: CASSRDRGFGNSYNEQFF; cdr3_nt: TGCGCCAGCAGCCGAGACAGGGGTTTCGGGAACTCCTACAATGAGCAGTTCTTC
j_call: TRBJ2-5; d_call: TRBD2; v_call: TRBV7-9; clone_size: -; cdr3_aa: CASSFSGRWQETQYF; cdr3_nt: TGTGCCAGCAGCTTCAGCGGGAGGTGGCAAGAGACCCAGTACTTC
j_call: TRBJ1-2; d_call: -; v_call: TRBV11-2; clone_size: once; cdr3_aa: CASSLAGPLYGYTF; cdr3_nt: TGTGCCAGCAGCTTAGCGGGACCGCTCTATGGCTACACCTTC
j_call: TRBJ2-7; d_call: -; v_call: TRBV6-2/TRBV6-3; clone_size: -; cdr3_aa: CASSFGAAPYF; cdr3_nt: TGTGCCAGCAGTTTTGGGGCCGCCCCCTACTTC
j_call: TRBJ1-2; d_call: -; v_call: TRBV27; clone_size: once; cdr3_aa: CASSVSRGTYGYTF; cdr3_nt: TGTGCCAGCAGTGTGTCGCGGGGTACCTATGGCTACACCTTC
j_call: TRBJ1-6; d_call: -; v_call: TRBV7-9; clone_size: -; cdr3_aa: CASGLQVRGNSPLHF; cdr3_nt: TGTGCCAGCGGACTTCAGGTTAGGGGAAATTCACCCCTCCACTTT